This entry concerns a single T cell receptor (beta chain). This clonotype has more than one count but fewer than ten. Its specific antigen is unknown. Per-base quality was not reported, and no clone a single base away is much larger than it. Library preparation was by 5' RACE. The sequencer was an Illumina HiSeq 2000. Template switching added a universal primer binding site, and the final cDNA carried a unique molecular identifier that allowed TCR cDNA molecules to be counted accurately. First-strand cDNA for TCR alpha and beta chains was synthesized from specific primers in the conserved constant-segment region. Each cDNA library was double barcoded, with a SMART-Mk sample barcode plus Illumina barcodes, to control for contamination. TruSeq adapter sequences, together with Illumina sample barcodes, were added in two successive PCR steps. The Illumina HiSeq platform was used with custom primers to sequence TCR alpha and beta cDNA libraries. The source study handled its data this way. Unique molecular identifiers were extracted from raw reads with MiGEC, and CDR3 positions were determined with MiXCR. Recombination models were inferred per individual with the repgenHMM and IGoR tools using an EM algorithm. Shared clonotype analysis was performed with the tcR package in R, normalizing sharing by the product of cloneset sizes. To study raw recombination free of thymic and clonal selection effects, out-of-frame nonproductive sequences were analyzed. TCRdb applied fastp at Q25 and MiXCR to the public reads, then kept only in-frame beta chains. A single entry per CDR3 protein holds the most common genes and DNA from its merged rows. The V and J calls were not made by the authors but by TCRdb's processing. For this sample the table gives approximately 890,000 distinct CDR3 sequences, of which more than 9% were detected only once. The ten largest clones add up to roughly 1.5% of the sample.

The sample comes from a study of identical twins (dated by TCRdb to 2015 to 2016). For context, the study as a whole: To test whether fetal clonotypes persist, the study used deep sequencing on TCR alpha and beta repertoires from monozygotic twins, unrelated adults of various ages, and cord blood. To rule out contamination, the twin experiments were replicated at different times with different library preparation protocols.

Overall study outcomes, separate from this receptor: Out-of-frame TCR alpha sharing in monozygotic twins was systematically underestimated by recombination models, whereas sharing between unrelated individuals was in agreement with the recombination models. Zero-insertion analyses could be partly confounded by invariant T cells such as MAIT and iNKT, though diverse VJ usage argued against such confounding for most clonotypes. The excess sharing between twins in beta out-of-frame sequences was weaker because fewer shared sequences reduced the signal-to-noise ratio. Fewer insertions were carried by abundant cord blood beta clonotypes, a similar but weaker trend appeared in young adult naive repertoires, and no such trend appeared in memory repertoires. Out-of-frame TCR alpha sequences shared between twins showed an excess of low generation-probability sequences compared with coincidental sharing between unrelated individuals. Because the same donors could not be followed over many years, the conclusions depended on cross-sectional statistical analysis.

Germline trimming amounts to 1 base on V and 2 bases on J, with 3 as the count of junction bases outside the gene matches. There are 15 amino acids in the CDR3, from cysteine to phenylalanine inclusive. Of the read, only the CDR3 DNA is kept; its 45 bases are in frame from base 1. Taken from the germline V gene, the CDR1 and CDR2 loops are SQVTM and ANQGSEA. Every donor in the study was a healthy Caucasian. The twin cohort comprised three pairs of female monozygotic twins, all aged about 18 to 29 years. Peripheral blood mononuclear cells were used as the source from which RNA for TCR libraries was isolated. The same sample was also studied in work on yellow fever vaccine responses in identical twins. The second study's authors report: The T cell response to vaccination in identical twins was reported by the authors to appear partly convergent and partly personalized. The study precisely tracked vaccine-responding T cell clones in identical twins.

The specimen sequenced was PBMCs. The origin of this receptor is a woman aged 18-29 years in good health. The chain is encoded by TRBV29-1 joined to TRBJ2-1; 9 bases in the middle match TRBD2. The nucleotides are TGCAGCGTTGAAGGCGGGGGGGCCCCCTACAATGAGCAGTTCTTC. It translates as CSVEGGGAPYNEQFF.